Given below is one TCR beta chain in context. Its specificity is unknown. The data were taken from a study of shared clonotypes between healthy human individuals. Study outcomes and limitations: Even with large depth, rarefaction showed that sorted-subset sequencing was incomplete.

Naive CD45RA+ and memory CD45RA-negative subsets were split from CD4+ cells. Using immunoSEQ multiplex PCR, the repertoire was profiled, and TCRdb retains in-frame clones only, with some absent. Of 1.4 million or so clones listed, about 98.5% were seen once; the top ten hold approximately 0.4%. The sequence derives from a man aged 25 to 40 in good health. Sequencing was carried out using naive CD4+ T cells sorted from blood. Subset defined: CD45RA+ positively selected.

CDR3 region: CASSKLADLYNEQFF. DNA of the CDR3: TGTGCCAGCAGCAAACTAGCGGACCTATACAATGAGCAGTTCTTC. The chain uses TRBV7-9 and TRBJ2-1; 8 bases line up with TRBD2. V lost 5 bases and J lost 4; bases outside the gene matches: 7. The CDR3 extends over 15 amino acids. Germline V gene data show CDR1 as SEHNR and CDR2 as FQNEAQ (reference sequence).